A selection of T cell receptor beta chains follows, all from one sample in a study of identical twins. TCRdb independently ran MiXCR on the 5' RACE reads; one entry per CDR3 protein. The sample lists about 470,000 distinct CDR3 sequences; 20% to 30% were seen once. The data also belong to a second study, concerning T cells expressing NK-cell markers.

The specimen sequenced was CD4+ T cells sorted from blood. These receptors all stem from a woman aged 18-30 years in good health. The conserved cysteine and the conserved F or W are not part of the CDR3 here. Each record gives: V gene, CDR3 length, CDR3 protein.

V gene: TRBV7-3
CDR3 length: 11
CDR3 protein: ASSLKWTDTQY

V gene: TRBV5-1
CDR3 length: 12
CDR3 protein: ASRLTLDTGELF

V gene: TRBV9
CDR3 length: 14
CDR3 protein: ASSVRGTSGRGEQY

V gene: TRBV15
CDR3 length: 15
CDR3 protein: ATSRDLRQGVEDTQY

V gene: TRBV18
CDR3 length: 12
CDR3 protein: ASSSQASNQPQH

V gene: TRBV7-9
CDR3 length: 12
CDR3 protein: ASSLEVGAYGYT

V gene: TRBV10-3
CDR3 length: 12
CDR3 protein: AIRQGLTNYGYT

V gene: TRBV12-3/TRBV12-4
CDR3 length: 11
CDR3 protein: ASRQHSTDTQY

V gene: TRBV6-5
CDR3 length: 10
CDR3 protein: ASRGRALEQF

V gene: TRBV24-1
CDR3 length: 13
CDR3 protein: ATSDLSGGRNEQF

V gene: TRBV7-9
CDR3 length: 12
CDR3 protein: ATSSSWAYNEQF

V gene: TRBV10-3
CDR3 length: 11
CDR3 protein: AINRDLTDTQY

V gene: TRBV6-2/TRBV6-3
CDR3 length: 10
CDR3 protein: ASSHRLYEQY

V gene: TRBV20-1
CDR3 length: 13
CDR3 protein: SARDRLAGGGELF

V gene: TRBV5-1
CDR3 length: 13
CDR3 protein: ASSLAQGYTGELF

V gene: TRBV10-3
CDR3 length: 10
CDR3 protein: AIGQGAGELF

V gene: TRBV12-3/TRBV12-4
CDR3 length: 13
CDR3 protein: ASSAGLAGVGEQY

V gene: TRBV11-2
CDR3 length: 13
CDR3 protein: ASSQFLAEQETQY

V gene: TRBV20-1
CDR3 length: 12
CDR3 protein: SARDGGRTDTQY

V gene: TRBV20-1
CDR3 length: 12
CDR3 protein: SAGSSGRSYEQY

V gene: TRBV3-1
CDR3 length: 12
CDR3 protein: ASSSRRVEAEAF

V gene: TRBV20-1
CDR3 length: 12
CDR3 protein: SANGLAGHNEQF

V gene: TRBV12-3/TRBV12-4
CDR3 length: 13
CDR3 protein: ASSPRARRNGEQF

V gene: TRBV7-2
CDR3 length: 13
CDR3 protein: ASSRRQSRSTEAF

V gene: TRBV5-1
CDR3 length: 13
CDR3 protein: ASSLPGQGAATQY

V gene: TRBV2
CDR3 length: 13
CDR3 protein: ASSEISWGTGELF

V gene: TRBV18
CDR3 length: 12
CDR3 protein: ASSPNPDPDTQY

V gene: TRBV18
CDR3 length: 14
CDR3 protein: ASSPSREQMNTEAF

V gene: TRBV20-1
CDR3 length: 15
CDR3 protein: SASRVTGGQLPYEQY

V gene: TRBV12-3/TRBV12-4
CDR3 length: 12
CDR3 protein: ASSLGGSGDTQY

V gene: TRBV2
CDR3 length: 11
CDR3 protein: ASTTSGDGEQF

V gene: TRBV2
CDR3 length: 14
CDR3 protein: ASSAGTSGGWETQY

V gene: TRBV4-3
CDR3 length: 14
CDR3 protein: ASSRGLAGGNYEQY

V gene: TRBV5-8
CDR3 length: 10
CDR3 protein: ASSLKRWEQY

V gene: TRBV7-9
CDR3 length: 12
CDR3 protein: ASSLVVRGNEQF

V gene: TRBV4-3
CDR3 length: 14
CDR3 protein: ASRAQPGVGAGELF

V gene: TRBV7-3
CDR3 length: 11
CDR3 protein: ASTTSLGNEQF

V gene: TRBV5-1
CDR3 length: 11
CDR3 protein: ASSLARTDTQY

V gene: TRBV5-1
CDR3 length: 12
CDR3 protein: ASSLNRMNTEAF

V gene: TRBV20-1
CDR3 length: 12
CDR3 protein: SLGLAGGRETQY

V gene: TRBV2
CDR3 length: 12
CDR3 protein: ASSSPGRIYEQY

V gene: TRBV9
CDR3 length: 14
CDR3 protein: ASSVVGGPNNSPLH

V gene: TRBV5-6
CDR3 length: 9
CDR3 protein: ASLFGAEAF

V gene: TRBV6-1
CDR3 length: 13
CDR3 protein: ASSVTGGSGNTIY

V gene: TRBV15
CDR3 length: 13
CDR3 protein: ATSLLAEWRNIQY

V gene: TRBV20-1
CDR3 length: 9
CDR3 protein: SATGTGEQY

V gene: TRBV10-3
CDR3 length: 11
CDR3 protein: AISGTGDYGYT

V gene: TRBV6-1
CDR3 length: 13
CDR3 protein: ASLRKQGQVNGYT

V gene: TRBV20-1
CDR3 length: 12
CDR3 protein: SARSPGGGETQY